These 25 T cell receptor beta chains originate from one sample sequenced in a study of cytomegalovirus exposure and HLA in healthy donors. This table comes from immunoSEQ multiplex PCR, and its TCRdb copy is limited to in-frame clones, with some not included. Of over 70,000 clones in the sample, roughly 90% were seen once. The sequenced material came from PBMCs. The receptors shown here come from a woman between 18 and 29 years old in good health and CMV-seropositive.

The chain recombines TRBV4-2 with TRBJ1-5; 10 nucleotides match TRBD1. With V trimmed by 8 bases and J by 0 bases, 16 bases remained unmatched. The germline CDR1 and CDR2 sequences are LGHNA and YNFKEQ. CDR3 length equals 19 residues. CDR3 residues: CASSRGTGAGINSNQPQHF. In DNA, the CDR3 is TGTGCCAGCTCTCGAGGGACAGGGGCTGGAATTAATAGCAATCAGCCCCAGCATTTT.

In DNA form, the CDR3 reads TGTGCCAGCCGAGGACAGGGGTTTTACAATGAGCAGTTCTTC. This translates into CASRGQGFYNEQFF. The chain recombines TRBV25-1 with TRBJ2-1; 9 nucleotides agree with TRBD1. The V gene end was trimmed by 8 bases and the J gene end by 4 bases; junction bases not matched to a gene: 6. This CDR3 spans 14 amino acids. The germline V gene encodes CDR1 MGHDK and CDR2 SYGVNS.

The chain has TRBV11-2 and TRBJ1-4; TRBD1 agrees at 8 bases. The V segment lost 8 bases and the J segment 4 bases; nucleotides outside the gene matches: 21. The germline CDR1 and CDR2 sequences are SGHAT and FQNNGV. The CDR3 spans 19 residues. CDR3 DNA: TGTGCCAGCCAAAAAAGGTCCGGGACAGGCCGGGAACTTAATGAAAAACTGTTTTTT. This encodes CASQKRSGTGRELNEKLFF. Combining the CDR3 with reference TRBV11-2 and TRBJ1-4 gives the whole variable domain EAGVAQSPRYKIIEKRQSVAFWCNPISGHATLYWYQQILGQGPKLLIQFQNNGVVDDSQLPKDRFSAERLKGVDSTLKIQPAKLEDSAVYLCASQKRSGTGRELNEKLFFGSGTQLSVL.

This sequence joins TRBV19 and TRBJ2-5, with D perhaps matching TRBD2 (5 bases). Germline V gene sequence: CDR1 LNHDA, CDR2 SQIVND (reference sequence). The CDR3 has 14 amino acids. The V end lost 1 base, the J end lost 3 bases, and 9 bases lay between the germline ends. Here the CDR3 DNA reads TGTGCCAGTAGTATAGTACCGGGAAAAGAGACCCAGTACTTC. Its translation: CASSIVPGKETQYF.

This chain joins TRBV7-8 and TRBJ2-7; TRBD1 matches at 10 bases. The ends lost 2 bases at V and 3 bases at J; junction bases unmatched: 13. The CDR3 totals 18 residues. Germline CDR1 and CDR2: SGHVS and FQNEAQ. The CDR3 here is CASSLREGLTGGFYEQYF. DNA for the CDR3: TGTGCCAGCAGCTTAAGGGAGGGACTGACAGGGGGCTTCTACGAGCAGTACTTC.

This clone was detected once. The chain links TRBV9 to TRBJ2-5, with 12 bases fitting TRBD2. Germline V gene data show CDR1 as SGDLS and CDR2 as YYNGEE. This CDR3 comprises 16 residues. The V gene end was trimmed by 0 bases and the J gene end by 7 bases; junction bases not matched to a gene: 7. Written as DNA, the CDR3 is TGTGCCAGCAGCGTAGAACTAGCGGGGGGACCAGGGACCCAGTACTTC. It codes for CASSVELAGGPGTQYF. The full variable domain, in which reference TRBV9 and TRBJ2-5 provide the parts outside the CDR3, is DSGVTQTPKHLITATGQRVTLRCSPRSGDLSVYWYQQSLDQGLQFLIQYYNGEERAKGNILERFSAQQFPDLHSELNLSSLELGDSALYFCASSVELAGGPGTQYFGPGTRLLVL.

V gene TRBV10-2 combines with J gene TRBJ1-6, with D perhaps matching TRBD1 (5 bases). Between the trimmed V and J ends, which lost 2 bases and 9 bases, there was a span of 17 bases. Germline V gene sequence: CDR1 WSHSY, CDR2 SAAADI. CDR3 size: 16 residues. This CDR3 is CASSEGSQPGFSPLHF. The CDR3 DNA reads as TGCGCCAGCAGTGAGGGGTCCCAACCAGGGTTTTCACCCCTCCACTTT.

V and J are TRBV6-1 and TRBJ2-6, with 8 bases fitting TRBD1. This CDR3 comprises 16 residues. The germline CDR1 and CDR2 sequences are MNHNS and SASEGT. The V gene end was trimmed by 4 bases and the J gene end by 0 bases; junction bases not matched to a gene: 2. The CDR3 protein is CASSAGQGSGANVLTF. CDR3 DNA: TGTGCCAGCAGTGCCGGACAGGGCTCTGGGGCCAACGTCCTGACTTTC.

This rearrangement joins TRBV28 to TRBJ1-2, with 12 bases lining up with TRBD1. The CDR3 has 16 residues. The J segment lost 7 bases and the V segment lost 5 bases, leaving 11 bases of the junction unmatched. Germline V lookup: CDR1 MDHEN, CDR2 SYDVKM. This CDR3 is CASSSYGTGGDLGYTF. CDR3 sequence (DNA): TGTGCCAGCAGTAGTTACGGGACAGGGGGCGACCTTGGCTACACCTTC.

The V call is TRBV30, the J call TRBJ1-2, with 7 positions matching TRBD1. The CDR3 sequence is 15 residues long. Unmatched junction bases numbered 5, after V lost 1 base and J lost 0 bases. The germline gives CDR1 GTSNPN, CDR2 SVGIG (reference sequence). DNA for the CDR3: TGTGCCTGGAGTGCTGGACAGGCTACTAACTATGGCTACACCTTC. As protein: CAWSAGQATNYGYTF. Full variable domain (rest looked up from reference TRBV30 and TRBJ1-2): SQTIHQWPATLVQPVGSPLSLECTVEGTSNPNLYWYRQAAGRGLQLLFYSVGIGQISSEVPQNLSASRPQDRQFILSSKKLLLSDSGFYLCAWSAGQATNYGYTFGSGTRLTVV.

The CDR3 coding sequence is TGTGCCAGTAGTATACTAGAGGGAGGGCCTCATGAGCAGTTCTTC. This translates into CASSILEGGPHEQFF. V is TRBV19 and J is TRBJ2-1; 7 bases are a match to TRBD2. The V segment lost 2 bases and the J segment 8 bases; nucleotides outside the gene matches: 9. This CDR3 region has 15 residues. Germline CDR1 and CDR2: LNHDA and SQIVND (reference sequence).

The chain links TRBV4-1 to TRBJ2-5, with TRBD2 as a possible D gene (6 bases). The CDR3 sequence is 16 residues long. In germline, CDR1 is MGHRA, CDR2 YSYEKL. V dropped 5 bases and J dropped 4 bases, with 20 bases sitting between them. The CDR3 reads CASSTETSLASETQYF. CDR3 in DNA: TGCGCCAGCAGCACAGAAACGTCCCTAGCGTCAGAGACCCAGTACTTC.

V and J are TRBV5-1 and TRBJ1-2; 8 nucleotides align to TRBD1. The CDR3 length is 15 residues. Trimming took 0 bases from V and 7 from J; bases not matched to a gene: 8. In germline, CDR1 is SGHRS, CDR2 YFSETQ. Here the CDR3 DNA reads TGCGCCAGCAGCTTGGGGGGTCTCGGGACAGGTGGCTACACCTTC. It translates to CASSLGGLGTGGYTF.

The chain couples TRBV4-1 to TRBJ2-1; TRBD2 agrees at 13 bases. Germline values: CDR1 MGHRA, CDR2 YSYEKL. The CDR3 covers 21 residues. V lost 1 base to trimming and J lost 5 bases; unmatched junction nucleotides: 17. CDR3: CASSQVPMTMTSGGTNNEQFF. Here the CDR3 DNA reads TGCGCCAGCAGCCAAGTCCCGATGACCATGACTAGCGGGGGGACCAACAATGAGCAGTTCTTC.

The rearrangement uses TRBV6-6 and TRBJ2-3, with 8 bases that match TRBD1. Germline V lookup: CDR1 MNHNY, CDR2 SVGAGI (reference sequence). The CDR3 has 14 amino acids. V lost 3 bases and J lost 5; bases outside the gene matches: 4. The CDR3 loop reads CASSYGTGGDTQYF. The CDR3 bases are TGTGCCAGCAGTTATGGGACAGGTGGAGATACGCAGTATTTT.

The CDR3 reads CASSLQGGNYGYTF. The CDR3 nucleotides are TGTGCCAGCAGCTTACAGGGGGGCAACTATGGCTACACCTTC. The chain recombines TRBV7-2 with TRBJ1-2; the match to TRBD1 covers 7 bases. Trimming removed 2 bases from V and 2 bases from J; junction bases left unmatched: 2. This CDR3 is 14 amino acids long. The V gene's germline CDR1 is SGHTA and CDR2 FQGNSA.

For the CDR3, the DNA is TGTGCCAGCAGCTTAGGTATAAGTGTCAGTTACGAGCAGTACTTC. This encodes CASSLGISVSYEQYF. This chain connects TRBV7-2 to TRBJ2-7; the D is unclear. Germline V gene lookup returns CDR1 SGHTA and CDR2 FQGNSA. Trimming took off 1 base at V and 4 bases at J, with 14 bases between the two ends. The CDR3 consists of 15 residues.

The chain uses TRBV2 and TRBJ2-3; a weak D match, TRBD2 (6 bases). CDR3 size: 14 residues. From germline, CDR1 is SNHLY and CDR2 FYNNEI. V dropped 1 base and J dropped 2 bases, with 7 bases sitting between them. CDR3 DNA: TGTGCCAGCAGTGAAGGCGGGAACACAGATACGCAGTATTTT. Translating it yields CASSEGGNTDTQYF. The full variable domain, rest sourced from reference TRBV2 and TRBJ2-3, is EPEVTQTPSHQVTQMGQEVILRCVPISNHLYFYWYRQILGQKVEFLVSFYNNEISEKSEIFDDQFSVERPDGSNFTLKIRSTKLEDSAMYFCASSEGGNTDTQYFGPGTRLTVL.

The table lists this clone with a count of one. The rearrangement uses TRBV28 and TRBJ2-1; 7 positions agree with TRBD2. Germline CDR1 is MDHEN and CDR2 is SYDVKM. The CDR3 covers 15 residues. Trimming took 6 bases from V and 4 from J; bases not matched to a gene: 9. CDR3 in DNA: TGTGCCAGCAGCTGGGTCGGGGAGGGGTACAATGAGCAGTTCTTC. This gives the protein CASSWVGEGYNEQFF.

The rearrangement joins TRBV5-4 to TRBJ2-5, with D possibly matching TRBD1 (5 bases). Per germline, CDR1 SGHNT and CDR2 YYREEE (reference sequence). This CDR3 spans 13 amino acids. The V end lost 1 base, the J end lost 1 base, and 5 bases lay between the germline ends. The DNA of the CDR3 is TGTGCCAGCAGCTTGCAGGGCCAAGAGACCCAGTACTTC. It specifies CASSLQGQETQYF.

V is TRBV29-1 and J is TRBJ2-3, with no clear D. The germline V gene encodes CDR1 SQVTM and CDR2 ANQGSEA. This CDR3 contains 12 residues. Trimming removed 3 bases at V and 4 bases at J, with 8 bases between. The DNA for the CDR3 is TGCAGCGTTGAGTCCGGTCCAGATACGCAGTATTTT. As protein: CSVESGPDTQYF.

The rearrangement links TRBV6-5 to TRBJ2-7; maybe TRBD1 (5 bases). Germline CDR1 and CDR2: MNHEY and SVGAGI. V lost 2 bases to trimming and J lost 3 bases, with 17 bases between them. This CDR3 has 16 amino acids. The CDR3 DNA is TGTGCCAGCAGTTACGGGGCCCCGTCGTGGGGCTACGAGCAGTACTTC. This sequence encodes CASSYGAPSWGYEQYF.

This chain links TRBV7-9 with TRBJ2-7; 7 bases are a match to TRBD2. Germline-derived CDR1 and CDR2 are SEHNR and FQNEAQ (reference sequence). CDR3 length equals 15 residues. The V segment lost 0 bases and the J segment 6 bases; nucleotides outside the gene matches: 8. CDR3 residues: CASSLARSGLVEQYF. The CDR3 DNA sequence: TGTGCCAGCAGCTTAGCGAGGTCCGGACTAGTCGAGCAGTACTTC.

This chain joins TRBV7-2 and TRBJ1-5; D is possibly TRBD1 (6 bases). V lost 4 bases to trimming and J lost 6 bases, with 19 bases between them. The CDR3 is 16 amino acids. Germline loops: CDR1 SGHTA, CDR2 FQGNSA. The CDR3 sequence: CASSSRQAGVFQPQHF. The CDR3 DNA reads TGTGCCAGCAGCTCAAGACAGGCAGGAGTATTTCAGCCCCAGCATTTT.

CDR3 nucleotide sequence: TGTGCCAGCAGTGTACTTCCCGGGGAGCTGTTTTTT. Translated: CASSVLPGELFF. The V and J genes are TRBV6-5 and TRBJ2-2; D gene uncertain. The CDR3 extends over 12 amino acids. Per germline, CDR1 MNHEY and CDR2 SVGAGI. V was trimmed by 5 bases and J by 6 bases, leaving 7 bases between them.